This T cell receptor (beta chain) was sequenced in a study of shared clonotypes between healthy human individuals. Without sorting, samples used 85 million to 95 million PBMCs for genomic DNA. The CDR3 sequence is 16 residues long. The junction had 12 bases not matched to a gene; V was cut back by 3 bases and J by 9 bases. Looked up from germline, CDR1 is GTSNPN and CDR2 is SVGIG (reference sequence). Researchers ran the assay at a deep level. For unsorted PBMC, around 280 ng DNA per replicate equaled approximately 30,000 T cell genomes. Sequenced by immunoSEQ multiplex PCR; TCRdb stores in-frame clones only, minus some. Among about 470,000 clones listed, 79% were seen once.

The receptor comes from a woman aged 40 to 49 in good health. Some clones in this sample may be carry-over from other donors' samples. The material sequenced was PBMCs. The chain links TRBV30 to TRBJ1-6; 9 positions match TRBD1. The CDR3 loop reads CAWSPDRGVFGSPLHF. DNA for the CDR3: TGTGCCTGGAGCCCGGACAGGGGCGTCTTTGGTTCACCCCTCCACTTT.